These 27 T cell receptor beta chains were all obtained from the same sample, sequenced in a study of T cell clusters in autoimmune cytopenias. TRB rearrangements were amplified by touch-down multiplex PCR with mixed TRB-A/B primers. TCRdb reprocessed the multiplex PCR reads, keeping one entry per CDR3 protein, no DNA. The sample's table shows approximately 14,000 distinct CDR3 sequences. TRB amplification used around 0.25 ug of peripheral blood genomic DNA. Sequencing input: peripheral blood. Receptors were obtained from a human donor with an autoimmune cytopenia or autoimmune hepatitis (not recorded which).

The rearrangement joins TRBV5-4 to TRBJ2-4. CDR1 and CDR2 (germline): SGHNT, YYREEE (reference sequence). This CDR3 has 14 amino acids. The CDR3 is CASSLREGKNIQYF.

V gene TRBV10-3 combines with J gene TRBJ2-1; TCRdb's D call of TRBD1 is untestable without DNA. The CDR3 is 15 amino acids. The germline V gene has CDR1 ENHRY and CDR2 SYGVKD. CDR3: CAISESGAVRYEQFF.

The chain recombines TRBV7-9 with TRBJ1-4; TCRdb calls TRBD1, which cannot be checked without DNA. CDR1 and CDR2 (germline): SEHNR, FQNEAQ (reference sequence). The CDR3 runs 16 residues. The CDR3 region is CASSLGQGGTNEKLFF.

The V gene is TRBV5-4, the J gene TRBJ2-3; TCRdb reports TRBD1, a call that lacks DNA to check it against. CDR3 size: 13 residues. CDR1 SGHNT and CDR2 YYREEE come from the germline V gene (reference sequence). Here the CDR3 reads CALARGPTDTQYF.

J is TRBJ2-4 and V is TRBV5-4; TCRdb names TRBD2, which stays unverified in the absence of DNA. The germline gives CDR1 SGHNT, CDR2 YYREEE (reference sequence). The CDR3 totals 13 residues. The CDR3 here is CASSLEAGGLLYF.

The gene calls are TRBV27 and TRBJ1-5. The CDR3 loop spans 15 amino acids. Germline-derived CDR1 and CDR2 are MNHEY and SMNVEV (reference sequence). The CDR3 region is CASSPRGFSYQPQHF.

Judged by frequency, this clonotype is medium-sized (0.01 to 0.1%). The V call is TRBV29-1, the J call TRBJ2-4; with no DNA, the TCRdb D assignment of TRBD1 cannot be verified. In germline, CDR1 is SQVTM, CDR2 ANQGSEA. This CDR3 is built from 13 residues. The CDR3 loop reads CSVEVGTQNIQYF.

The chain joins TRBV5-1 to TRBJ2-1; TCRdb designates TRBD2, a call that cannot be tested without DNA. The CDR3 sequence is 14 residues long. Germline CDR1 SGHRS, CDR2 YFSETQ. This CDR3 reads CASSLERRGNEQFF.

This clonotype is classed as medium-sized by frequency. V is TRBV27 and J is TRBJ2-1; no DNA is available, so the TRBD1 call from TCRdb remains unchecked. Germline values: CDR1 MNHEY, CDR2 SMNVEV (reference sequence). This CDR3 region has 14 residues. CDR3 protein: CASSLHRELGEQFF.

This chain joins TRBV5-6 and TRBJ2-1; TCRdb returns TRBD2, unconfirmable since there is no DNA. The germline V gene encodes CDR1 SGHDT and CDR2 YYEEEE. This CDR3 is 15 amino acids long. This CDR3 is CASLGASGRGGEQFF.

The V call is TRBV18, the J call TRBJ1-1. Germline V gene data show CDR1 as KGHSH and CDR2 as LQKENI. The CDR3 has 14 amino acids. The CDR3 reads CASSPPLGVTEAFF.

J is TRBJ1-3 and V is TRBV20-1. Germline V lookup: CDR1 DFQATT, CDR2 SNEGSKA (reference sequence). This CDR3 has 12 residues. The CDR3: CSALPSGNTIYF.

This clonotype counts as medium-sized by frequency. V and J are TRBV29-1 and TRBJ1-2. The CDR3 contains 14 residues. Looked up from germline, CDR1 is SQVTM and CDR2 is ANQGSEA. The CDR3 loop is CSVVWDSPERGYTF.

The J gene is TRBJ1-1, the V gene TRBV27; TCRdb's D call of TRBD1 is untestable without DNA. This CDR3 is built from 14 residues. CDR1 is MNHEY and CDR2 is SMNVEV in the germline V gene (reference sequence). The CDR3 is CASSLLGGGTEAFF.

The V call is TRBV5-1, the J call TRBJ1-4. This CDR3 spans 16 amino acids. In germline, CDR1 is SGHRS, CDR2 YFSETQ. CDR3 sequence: CASSLDVSPTNEKLFF.

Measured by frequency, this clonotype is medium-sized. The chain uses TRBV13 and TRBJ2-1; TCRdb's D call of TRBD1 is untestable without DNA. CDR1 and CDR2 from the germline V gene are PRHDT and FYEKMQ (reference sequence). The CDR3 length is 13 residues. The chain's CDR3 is CASSSDRGPEQFF. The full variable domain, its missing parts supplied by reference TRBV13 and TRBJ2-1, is AAGVIQSPRHLIKEKRETATLKCYPIPRHDTVYWYQQGPGQDPQFLISFYEKMQSDKGSIPDRFSAQQFSDYHSELNMSSLELGDSALYFCASSSDRGPEQFFGPGTRLTVL.

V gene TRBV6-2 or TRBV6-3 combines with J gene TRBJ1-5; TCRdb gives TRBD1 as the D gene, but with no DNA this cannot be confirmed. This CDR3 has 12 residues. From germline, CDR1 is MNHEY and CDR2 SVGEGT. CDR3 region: CASRQGNQPQHF.

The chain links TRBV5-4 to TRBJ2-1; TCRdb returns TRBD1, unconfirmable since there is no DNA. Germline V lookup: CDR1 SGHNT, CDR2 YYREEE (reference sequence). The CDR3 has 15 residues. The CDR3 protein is CASSFRQGQYNEQFF. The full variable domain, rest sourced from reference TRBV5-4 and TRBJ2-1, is ETGVTQSPTHLIKTRGQQVTLRCSSQSGHNTVSWYQQALGQGPQFIFQYYREEENGRGNFPPRFSGLQFPNYSSELNVNALELDDSALYLCASSFRQGQYNEQFFGPGTRLTVL.

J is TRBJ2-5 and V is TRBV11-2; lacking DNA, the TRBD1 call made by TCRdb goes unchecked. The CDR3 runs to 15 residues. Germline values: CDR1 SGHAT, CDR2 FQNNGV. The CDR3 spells CASSVQGNLGETQYF.

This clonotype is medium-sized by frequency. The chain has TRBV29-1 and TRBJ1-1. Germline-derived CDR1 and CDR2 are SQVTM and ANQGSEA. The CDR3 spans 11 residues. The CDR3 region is CSVGEWTEAFF.

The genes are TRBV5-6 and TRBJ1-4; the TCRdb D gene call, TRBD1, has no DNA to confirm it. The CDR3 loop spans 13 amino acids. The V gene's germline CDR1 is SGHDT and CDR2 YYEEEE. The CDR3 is CASSGTGNEKLFF.

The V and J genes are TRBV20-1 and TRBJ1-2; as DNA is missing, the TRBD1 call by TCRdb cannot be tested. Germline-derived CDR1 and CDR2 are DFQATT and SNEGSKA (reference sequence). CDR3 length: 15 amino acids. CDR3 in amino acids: CSARDSEGGAFGYTF.

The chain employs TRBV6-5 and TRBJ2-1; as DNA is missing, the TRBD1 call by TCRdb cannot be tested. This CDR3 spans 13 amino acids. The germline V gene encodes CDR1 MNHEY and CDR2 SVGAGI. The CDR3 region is CAVTPKGGNEQFF.

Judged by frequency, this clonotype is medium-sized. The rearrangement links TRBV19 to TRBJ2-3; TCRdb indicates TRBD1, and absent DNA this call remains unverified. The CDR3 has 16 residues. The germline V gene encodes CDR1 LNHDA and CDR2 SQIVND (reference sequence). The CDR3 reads CASSIIRPGGADTQYF.

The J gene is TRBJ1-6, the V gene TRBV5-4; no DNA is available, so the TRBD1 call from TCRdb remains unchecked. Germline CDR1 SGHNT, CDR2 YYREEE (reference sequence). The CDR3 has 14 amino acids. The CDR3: CASSAMAGGSPLHF. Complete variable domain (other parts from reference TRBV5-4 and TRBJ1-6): ETGVTQSPTHLIKTRGQQVTLRCSSQSGHNTVSWYQQALGQGPQFIFQYYREEENGRGNFPPRFSGLQFPNYSSELNVNALELDDSALYLCASSAMAGGSPLHFGNGTRLTVT.

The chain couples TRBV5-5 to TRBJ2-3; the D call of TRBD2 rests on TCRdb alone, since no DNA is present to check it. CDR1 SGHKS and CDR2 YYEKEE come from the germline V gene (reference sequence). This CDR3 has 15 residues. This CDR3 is CASSRITSGADTQYF.

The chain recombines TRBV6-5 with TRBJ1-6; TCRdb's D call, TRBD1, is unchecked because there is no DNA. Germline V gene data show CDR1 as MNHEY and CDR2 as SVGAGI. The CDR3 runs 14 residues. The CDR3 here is CASSARDKDSPLHF.